The rows below give T cell receptor beta chains drawn from one sample of a study of CD8 T cells in Susac syndrome. MiXCR, run by TCRdb on the immunoSEQ multiplex PCR reads, gives a single entry per CDR3 protein. The profile shows approximately 87,000 distinct CDR3 sequences, around 96% of them singletons. Sequenced sample: CD8+ T cells from PBMCs. The source of these receptors is a human donor with Susac syndrome. The CDR3 runs from the conserved cysteine through the conserved F or W. The D gene is left open where the match is weak. Only part of the rows carry a size: once, few, many, or a class if the clone is expanded.

d_gene,abundance,j_gene,v_gene,CDR3nt,CDR3aa
.,.,TRBJ2-2,TRBV7-8,TGTGCCAGCAGCGCCTCGGGATGGGCGAACACCGGGGAGCTGTTTTTT,CASSASGWANTGELFF
TRBD2,once,TRBJ2-5,TRBV9,TGTGCCAGCAGCGTTAGCGGGGGGCTAGGGGAGACCCAGTACTTC,CASSVSGGLGETQYF
TRBD1,once,TRBJ2-1,TRBV15,TGTGCCACCAGCGATGGGCAGGGGGCCGATATGAATGAGCAGTTCTTC,CATSDGQGADMNEQFF
.,.,TRBJ2-3,TRBV11-2,TGTGCCAGCAGCTTAGAATGGGCTGGCACAGATACGCAGTATTTT,CASSLEWAGTDTQYF
TRBD2,.,TRBJ2-1,TRBV29-1,TGCAGCGTTGTAGGGGGGACTAATAGCGGGAGGGCCTACAATGAGCAGTTCTTC,CSVVGGTNSGRAYNEQFF
.,.,TRBJ1-1,TRBV6-5,TGTGCCAGCAGTTCATCAGGGTCCACTGAAGCTTTCTTT,CASSSSGSTEAFF
.,.,TRBJ1-2,TRBV29-1,TGCAGCGTTTTAGGCGGAGAAGCAGGCTACACCTTC,CSVLGGEAGYTF
.,few,TRBJ1-2,TRBV6-1,TGTGCCAGCGTCTCAGGCGACTATGGCTACACCTTC,CASVSGDYGYTF
.,.,TRBJ2-7,TRBV29-1,TGCAGCGTTGAAGACAGTCACTCCTACGAGCAGTACTTC,CSVEDSHSYEQYF
.,.,TRBJ1-6,TRBV7-2,TGTGCCAGCAGCTTAGGGGGGGCAGGCTCCTATAATTCACCCCTCCACTTT,CASSLGGAGSYNSPLHF
.,.,TRBJ2-2,TRBV9,TGTGCCAGCAGCTATAAGCCCGGGGAGCTGTTTTTT,CASSYKPGELFF
TRBD2,.,TRBJ2-1,TRBV20-1,TGCAGTGCTAGAGATAGGGAGCGGGGGCGGTCCTACAATGAGCAGTTCTTC,CSARDRERGRSYNEQFF
TRBD1,.,TRBJ2-7,TRBV7-6,TGTGCCAGCAGCTCAGGACAGGGGGCCAGCTACGAGCAGTACTTC,CASSSGQGASYEQYF
.,.,TRBJ1-2,TRBV20-1,TGCAGTGCTAGAGTGGCAACCCGCTATGGCTACACCTTC,CSARVATRYGYTF
.,.,TRBJ2-5,TRBV24-1,TGTGCCACCAGTGACCCTAGCTCTCAAGAGACCCAGTACTTC,CATSDPSSQETQYF
.,.,TRBJ2-5,TRBV11-2,TGTGCCAGCAGCCCACCTCTGGGGGGCGACCAAGAGACCCAGTACTTC,CASSPPLGGDQETQYF
.,once,TRBJ2-7,TRBV20-1,TGCAGTGCCAGAGGTAGTAGTAGGTCCTACGAGCAGTACTTC,CSARGSSRSYEQYF
.,.,TRBJ1-2,TRBV7-9,TGTGCCAGCAGCCCTAGTTGGGGGACCTTTAACTATGGCTACACCTTC,CASSPSWGTFNYGYTF
TRBD2,once,TRBJ2-7,TRBV29-1,TGCAGCGTTGGAAGTTGGGCGGGAGGGTCCTACGAGCAGTACTTC,CSVGSWAGGSYEQYF
TRBD1,.,TRBJ1-1,TRBV5-6,TGTGCCAGCACCCCCTACGGAACCCGACAGGGAGTTGAAGCTTTCTTT,CASTPYGTRQGVEAFF
TRBD2,.,TRBJ2-1,TRBV7-9,TGTGCCAGCAGCCTCGGGACTATTGAGCAGTTCTTC,CASSLGTIEQFF
.,.,TRBJ1-2,TRBV29-1,TGCAGCGTTGTGGAGGGCTTATCTATTGGCTACACCTTC,CSVVEGLSIGYTF
.,.,TRBJ2-1,TRBV13,TGTGCCAGCAGCGCGGACGGGTACAATGAGCAGTTCTTC,CASSADGYNEQFF
TRBD1,.,TRBJ2-2,TRBV20-1,TGCAGTGCGTGGACAGGGCGGACCGGGGAGCTGTTTTTT,CSAWTGRTGELFF
.,.,TRBJ2-2,TRBV4-1,TGCGCCAGCAGGGGCAAGGGGGAGACCAACACCGGGGAGCTGTTTTTT,CASRGKGETNTGELFF
.,.,TRBJ2-7,TRBV2,TGTGCCAGCACCGAGGGGGGGGGCACAGCCTACGAGCAGTACTTC,CASTEGGGTAYEQYF